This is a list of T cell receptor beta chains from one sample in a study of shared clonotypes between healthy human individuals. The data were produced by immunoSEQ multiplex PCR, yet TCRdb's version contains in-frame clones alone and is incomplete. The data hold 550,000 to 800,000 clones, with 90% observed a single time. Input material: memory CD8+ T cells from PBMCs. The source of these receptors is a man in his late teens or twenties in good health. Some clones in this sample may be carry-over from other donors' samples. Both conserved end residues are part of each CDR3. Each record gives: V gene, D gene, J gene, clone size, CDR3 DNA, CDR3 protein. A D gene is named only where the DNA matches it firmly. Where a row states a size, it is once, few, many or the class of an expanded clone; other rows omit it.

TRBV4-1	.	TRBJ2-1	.	TGCGCCAGCAGCCACCGCTCCTTGGCGGAGTCCTACAATGAGCAGTTCTTC	CASSHRSLAESYNEQFF
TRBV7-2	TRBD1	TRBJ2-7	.	TGTGCCAGCAGCCTTTGGGACAGCCGCCAGCCGTACTTC	CASSLWDSRQPYF
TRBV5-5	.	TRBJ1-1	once	TGTGCCAGCAGCTTGGTGGGGGGCGCTCGGACTGAAGCTTTCTTT	CASSLVGGARTEAFF
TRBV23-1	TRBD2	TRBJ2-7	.	TGCGCCAGCAGTCAAAGGACTAGCGAATACTACGAGCAGTACTTC	CASSQRTSEYYEQYF
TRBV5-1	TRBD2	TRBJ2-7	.	TGCGCCAGCAGACTCCCAGTAGGACTAGCGGGAGGGTTCCACGAGCAGTACTTC	CASRLPVGLAGGFHEQYF
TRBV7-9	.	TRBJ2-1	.	TGTGCCAGCAGCATATTACGAACCGAGGAACGAAACGAGCAGTTCTTC	CASSILRTEERNEQFF
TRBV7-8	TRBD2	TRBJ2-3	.	TGTGCCAGCAGCTTAGGTGGGACTAGCGGAGATACGCAGTATTTT	CASSLGGTSGDTQYF
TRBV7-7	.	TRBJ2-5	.	TGTGCCAGCAGCTTAAATTTAGCAGACCAAGAGACCCAGTACTTC	CASSLNLADQETQYF
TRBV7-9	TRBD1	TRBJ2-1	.	TGTGCCAGCAGCGCGAACAGGGGGTCAATCCATGAGCAGTTCTTC	CASSANRGSIHEQFF
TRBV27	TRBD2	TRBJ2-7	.	TGTGCCAGCAGCCAACCCCCCCTCCGCGGGAGGTTCTCCTACGAGCAGTACTTC	CASSQPPLRGRFSYEQYF
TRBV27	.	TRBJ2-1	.	TGTGCCAGCAGGGGAGGATACAATGAGCAGTTCTTC	CASRGGYNEQFF
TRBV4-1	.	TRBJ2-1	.	TGCGCCAGCAGCTTACACATCGACAATGAGCAGTTCTTC	CASSLHIDNEQFF
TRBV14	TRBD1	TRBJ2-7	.	TGTGCCAGCAGCAGACAGGGTCGGGGTGAGCAGTACTTC	CASSRQGRGEQYF
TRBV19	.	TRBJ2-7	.	TGTGCCAGTAGTCCCACCCGATCAGGTTACGAGCAGTACTTC	CASSPTRSGYEQYF
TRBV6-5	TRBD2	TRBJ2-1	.	TGTGCCAGCTCGACTAGCGGGAGTTACAATGAGCAGTTCTTC	CASSTSGSYNEQFF
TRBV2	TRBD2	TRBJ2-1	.	TGTGCCACCTCTACCAAAAACCTAGCGGCAGTAAGAAATGAGCAGTTCTTC	CATSTKNLAAVRNEQFF
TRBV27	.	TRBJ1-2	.	TGTGCCAGCAGTTTAGGGGGTAACTATGGCTACACCTTC	CASSLGGNYGYTF
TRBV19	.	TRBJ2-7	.	TGTGCCAGTAGCGGGACACCTTGGGACGAGCAGTACTTC	CASSGTPWDEQYF
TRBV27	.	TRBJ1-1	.	TGTGCCACCAGGGCAGACCTGAACACTGAAGCTTTCTTT	CATRADLNTEAFF
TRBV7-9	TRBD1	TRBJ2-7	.	TGTGCCAGCAGTCCGGACAGGAGCTCCTACGAGCAGTACTTC	CASSPDRSSYEQYF
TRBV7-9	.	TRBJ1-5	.	TGTGCCAGCAGCCCCGAAAATCAGCCCCAGCATTTT	CASSPENQPQHF
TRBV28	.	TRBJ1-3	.	TGTGCCAGCATCCTAGGGAGTACCGGAAACACCATATATTTT	CASILGSTGNTIYF
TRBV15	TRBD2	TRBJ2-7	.	TGTGCCACCAGCAGACGTCCGGGACTAGGATACGAGCAGTACTTC	CATSRRPGLGYEQYF
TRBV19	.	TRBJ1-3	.	TGTGCCAGTAGTAGCCCTGGAAACACCATATATTTT	CASSSPGNTIYF
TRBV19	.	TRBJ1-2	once	TGTGCCAGTAGATCTCTAGGGGACAACTATGGCTACACCTTC	CASRSLGDNYGYTF
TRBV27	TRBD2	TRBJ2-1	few	TGTGCCAGCAGTTTCGTCGGGAGGGCCAGAGCCTACAATGAGCAGTTCTTC	CASSFVGRARAYNEQFF
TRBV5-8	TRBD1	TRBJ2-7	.	TGTGCCAGCAGCTTTACTCCGGGACAGGGTCTCTACGAGCAGTACTTC	CASSFTPGQGLYEQYF
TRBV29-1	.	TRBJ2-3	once	TGCAGCGCCCTTGCGCCGATTCGAGATACGCAGTATTTT	CSALAPIRDTQYF